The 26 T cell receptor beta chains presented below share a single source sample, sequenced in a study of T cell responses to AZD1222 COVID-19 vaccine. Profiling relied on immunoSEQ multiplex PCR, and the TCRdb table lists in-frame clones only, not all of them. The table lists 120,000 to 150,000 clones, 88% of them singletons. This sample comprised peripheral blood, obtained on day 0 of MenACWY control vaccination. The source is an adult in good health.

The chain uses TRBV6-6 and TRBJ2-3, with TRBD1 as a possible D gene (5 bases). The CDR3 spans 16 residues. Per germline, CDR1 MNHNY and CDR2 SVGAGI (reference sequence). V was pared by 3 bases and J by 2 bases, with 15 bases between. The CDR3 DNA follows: TGTGCCAGCAGTTATGGAAGACAGACAATCACAGATACGCAGTATTTT. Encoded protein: CASSYGRQTITDTQYF.

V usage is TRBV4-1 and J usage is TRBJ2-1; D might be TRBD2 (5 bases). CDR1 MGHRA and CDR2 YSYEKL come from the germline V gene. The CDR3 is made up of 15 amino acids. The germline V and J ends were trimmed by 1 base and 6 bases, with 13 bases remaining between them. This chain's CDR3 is CASSQAPGVFNEQFF. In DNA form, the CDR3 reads TGCGCCAGCAGCCAAGCTCCCGGGGTATTCAATGAGCAGTTCTTC.

This CDR3 is CAWSPPPGTEAFF. CDR3 nucleotides: TGTGCCTGGAGCCCCCCTCCCGGCACTGAAGCTTTCTTT. This chain connects TRBV30 to TRBJ1-1; no reliable D call. The CDR3 is 13 residues long. The germline CDR1 and CDR2 sequences are GTSNPN and SVGIG (reference sequence). Trimming shortened V by 3 bases and J by 4 bases, and 12 bases separated the two germline ends. The full variable domain, rest sourced from reference TRBV30 and TRBJ1-1, is SQTIHQWPATLVQPVGSPLSLECTVEGTSNPNLYWYRQAAGRGLQLLFYSVGIGQISSEVPQNLSASRPQDRQFILSSKKLLLSDSGFYLCAWSPPPGTEAFFGQGTRLTVV.

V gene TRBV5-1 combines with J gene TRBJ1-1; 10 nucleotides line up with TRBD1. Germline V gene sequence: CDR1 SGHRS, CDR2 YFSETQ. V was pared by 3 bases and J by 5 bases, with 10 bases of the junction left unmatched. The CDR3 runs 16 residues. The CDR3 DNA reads TGCGCCAGCAGCTCAGACAGGGGGCAGGGGATTACTGAAGCTTTCTTT. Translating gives CASSSDRGQGITEAFF.

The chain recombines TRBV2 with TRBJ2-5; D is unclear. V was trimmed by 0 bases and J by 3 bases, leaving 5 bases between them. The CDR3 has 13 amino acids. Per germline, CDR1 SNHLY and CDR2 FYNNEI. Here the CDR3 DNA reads TGTGCCAGCAGTGAAGCAGGAAAAGAGACCCAGTACTTC. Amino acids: CASSEAGKETQYF.

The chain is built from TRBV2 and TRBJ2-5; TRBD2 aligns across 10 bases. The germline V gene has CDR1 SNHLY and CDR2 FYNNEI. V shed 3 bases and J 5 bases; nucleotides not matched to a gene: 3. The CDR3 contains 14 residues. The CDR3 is CASSDSGGAETQYF. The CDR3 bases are TGTGCCAGCAGTGACAGCGGGGGGGCGGAGACCCAGTACTTC.

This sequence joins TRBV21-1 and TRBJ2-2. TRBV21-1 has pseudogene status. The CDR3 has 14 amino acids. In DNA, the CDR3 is TGTGCCAGCAGCAAAAAAGGAAACACCGGGGAGCTGTTTTTT. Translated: CASSKKGNTGELFF.

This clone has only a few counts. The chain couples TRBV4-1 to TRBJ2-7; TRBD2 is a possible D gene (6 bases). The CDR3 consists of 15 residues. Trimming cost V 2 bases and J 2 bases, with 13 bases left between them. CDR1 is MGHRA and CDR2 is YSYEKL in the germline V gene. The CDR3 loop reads CASSQLRPGAYEQYF. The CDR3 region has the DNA TGCGCCAGCAGCCAACTACGACCGGGGGCCTACGAGCAGTACTTC.

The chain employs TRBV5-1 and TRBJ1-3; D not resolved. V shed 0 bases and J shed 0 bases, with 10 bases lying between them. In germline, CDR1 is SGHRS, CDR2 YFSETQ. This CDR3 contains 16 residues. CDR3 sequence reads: CASSLDGVYSGNTIYF. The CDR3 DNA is TGCGCCAGCAGCTTGGATGGGGTCTACTCTGGAAACACCATATATTTT.

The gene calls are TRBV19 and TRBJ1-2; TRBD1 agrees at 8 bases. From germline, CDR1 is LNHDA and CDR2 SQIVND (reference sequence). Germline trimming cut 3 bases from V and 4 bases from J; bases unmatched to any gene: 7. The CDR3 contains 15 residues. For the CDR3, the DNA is TGTGCCAGTAGTATGAGGCAGGGGGCGGGCTATGGCTACACCTTC. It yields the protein CASSMRQGAGYGYTF.

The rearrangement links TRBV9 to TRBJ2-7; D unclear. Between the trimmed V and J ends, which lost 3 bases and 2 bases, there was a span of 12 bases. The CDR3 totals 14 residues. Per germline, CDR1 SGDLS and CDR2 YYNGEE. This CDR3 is CASSGPIPPYEQYF. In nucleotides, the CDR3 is TGTGCCAGCAGCGGGCCTATCCCCCCCTACGAGCAGTACTTC.

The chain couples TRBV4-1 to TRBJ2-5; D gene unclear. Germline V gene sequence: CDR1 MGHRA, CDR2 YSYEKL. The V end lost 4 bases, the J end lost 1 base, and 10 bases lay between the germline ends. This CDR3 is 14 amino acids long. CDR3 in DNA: TGCGCCAGCAGCCCGCTAATAGGCCAAGAGACCCAGTACTTC. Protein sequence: CASSPLIGQETQYF.

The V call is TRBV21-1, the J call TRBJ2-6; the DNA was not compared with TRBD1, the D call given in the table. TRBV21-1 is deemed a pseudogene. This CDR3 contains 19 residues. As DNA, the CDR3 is TGTGCCAGCAGCCCGCTCCGGGACAGGGGTTTATCCGGGGCCAACGTCCTGACTTTC. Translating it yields CASSPLRDRGLSGANVLTF.

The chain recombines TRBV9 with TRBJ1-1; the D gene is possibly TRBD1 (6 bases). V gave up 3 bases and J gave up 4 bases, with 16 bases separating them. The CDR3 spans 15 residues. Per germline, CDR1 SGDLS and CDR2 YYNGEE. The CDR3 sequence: CASSALQTQGTEAFF. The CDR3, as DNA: TGTGCCAGCAGCGCGTTACAGACACAGGGCACTGAAGCTTTCTTT.

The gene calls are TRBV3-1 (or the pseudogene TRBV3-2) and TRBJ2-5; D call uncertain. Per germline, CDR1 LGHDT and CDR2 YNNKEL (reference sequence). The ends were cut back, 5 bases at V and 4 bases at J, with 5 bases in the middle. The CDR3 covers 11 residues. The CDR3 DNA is TGTGCCAGCAGCATCAGAGAGACCCAGTACTTC. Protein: CASSIRETQYF.

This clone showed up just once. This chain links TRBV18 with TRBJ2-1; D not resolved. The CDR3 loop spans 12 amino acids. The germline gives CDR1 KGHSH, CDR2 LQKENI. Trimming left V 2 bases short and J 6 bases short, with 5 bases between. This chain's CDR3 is CASSPLANEQFF. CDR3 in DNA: TGTGCCAGCTCACCATTAGCCAATGAGCAGTTCTTC. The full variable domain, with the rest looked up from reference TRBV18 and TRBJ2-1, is NAGVMQNPRHLVRRRGQEARLRCSPMKGHSHVYWYRQLPEEGLKFMVYLQKENIIDESGMPKERFSAEFPKEGPSILRIQQVVRGDSAAYFCASSPLANEQFFGPGTRLTVL.

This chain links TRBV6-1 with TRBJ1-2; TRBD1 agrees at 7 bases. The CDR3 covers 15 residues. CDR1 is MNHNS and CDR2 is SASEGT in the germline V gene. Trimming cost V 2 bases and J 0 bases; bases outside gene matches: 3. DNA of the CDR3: TGTGCCAGCAGTGAATGGACAGGCCCTAACTATGGCTACACCTTC. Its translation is CASSEWTGPNYGYTF.

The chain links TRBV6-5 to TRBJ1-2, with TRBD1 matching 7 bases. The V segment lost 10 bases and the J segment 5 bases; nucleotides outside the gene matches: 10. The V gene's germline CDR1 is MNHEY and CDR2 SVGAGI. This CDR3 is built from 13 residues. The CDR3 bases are TGTGCCACCAGGGGGAGAACTGGGTATGGCTACACCTTC. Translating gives CATRGRTGYGYTF.

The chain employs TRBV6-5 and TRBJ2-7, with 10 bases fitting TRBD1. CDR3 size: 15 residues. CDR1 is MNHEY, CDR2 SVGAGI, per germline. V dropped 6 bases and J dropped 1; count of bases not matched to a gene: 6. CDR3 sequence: CASRRDRGGSYEQYF. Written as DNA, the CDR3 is TGTGCCAGCAGAAGGGACAGGGGAGGTTCCTACGAGCAGTACTTC.

CDR3 coding DNA: TGTGCCAGCAGTTTATCCGTCCTAAGGGGGAATTCACCCCTCCACTTT. Encoded protein: CASSLSVLRGNSPLHF. The chain carries TRBV28 and TRBJ1-6; maybe TRBD1 (6 bases). The CDR3 consists of 16 residues. In germline, CDR1 is MDHEN, CDR2 SYDVKM. V was pared by 1 base and J by 7 bases, with 14 bases between.

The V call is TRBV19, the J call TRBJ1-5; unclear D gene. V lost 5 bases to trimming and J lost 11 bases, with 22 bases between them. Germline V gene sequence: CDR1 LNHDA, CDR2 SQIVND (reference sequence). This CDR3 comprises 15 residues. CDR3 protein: CASSDWYGPGKAQHF. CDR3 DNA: TGTGCCAGTAGTGATTGGTATGGACCCGGTAAGGCCCAGCATTTT.

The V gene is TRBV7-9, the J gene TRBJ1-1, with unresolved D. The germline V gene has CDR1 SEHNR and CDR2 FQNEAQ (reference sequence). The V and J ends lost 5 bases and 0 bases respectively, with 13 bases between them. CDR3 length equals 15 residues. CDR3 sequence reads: CASSPVAVLNTEAFF. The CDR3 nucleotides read TGTGCCAGCAGCCCCGTTGCGGTGTTGAACACTGAAGCTTTCTTT.

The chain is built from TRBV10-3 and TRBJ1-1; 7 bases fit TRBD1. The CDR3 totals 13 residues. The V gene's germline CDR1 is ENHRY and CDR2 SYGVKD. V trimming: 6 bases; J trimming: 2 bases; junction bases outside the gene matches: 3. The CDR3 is CAIRQGGNTEAFF. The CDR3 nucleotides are TGTGCCATCAGGCAGGGGGGAAACACTGAAGCTTTCTTT.

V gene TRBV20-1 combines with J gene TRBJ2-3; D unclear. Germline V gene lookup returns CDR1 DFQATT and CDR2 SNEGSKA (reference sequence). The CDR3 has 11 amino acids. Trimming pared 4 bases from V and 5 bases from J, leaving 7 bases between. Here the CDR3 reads CSAMRGDTQYF. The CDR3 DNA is TGCAGTGCTATGCGTGGAGATACGCAGTATTTT.

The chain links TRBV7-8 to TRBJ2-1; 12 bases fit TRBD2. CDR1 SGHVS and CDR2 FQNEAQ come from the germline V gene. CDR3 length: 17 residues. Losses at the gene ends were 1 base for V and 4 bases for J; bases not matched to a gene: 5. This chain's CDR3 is CASSLELTSGGYNEQFF. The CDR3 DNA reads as TGTGCCAGCAGCTTAGAACTCACTAGCGGGGGGTACAATGAGCAGTTCTTC.

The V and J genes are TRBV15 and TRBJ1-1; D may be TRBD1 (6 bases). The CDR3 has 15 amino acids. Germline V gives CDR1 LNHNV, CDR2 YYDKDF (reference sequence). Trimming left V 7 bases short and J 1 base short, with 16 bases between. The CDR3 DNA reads TGTGCCACCAAAGCGGTCGAACAGGGGAACACTGAAGCTTTCTTT. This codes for CATKAVEQGNTEAFF.